The 10 T cell receptor beta chains below all came from one sample that was sequenced in a study of T cell changes during pregnancy in multiple sclerosis. Clones were sequenced by immunoSEQ multiplex PCR, and TCRdb holds only the in-frame ones, with some missing. The sample yields 90,000 or so clones, approximately 90% seen once. The sample was PBMCs, taken in the first trimester of pregnancy. The source of these receptors is a female donor in good health, serving as a control in a pregnancy study. Some clones in this sample may be carry-over from other donors' samples.

The V gene is TRBV29-1, the J gene TRBJ1-5; unclear D gene. This CDR3 comprises 13 residues. Germline CDR1 SQVTM, CDR2 ANQGSEA. V gave up 5 bases and J gave up 1 base, with 9 bases separating them. The CDR3 spells CSVMVASNQPQHF. The CDR3 DNA reads TGCAGCGTTATGGTGGCAAGCAATCAGCCCCAGCATTTT.

This chain joins TRBV13 and TRBJ2-3; a weak D match, TRBD2 (5 bases). CDR1 is PRHDT, CDR2 FYEKMQ, per germline (reference sequence). The CDR3 runs to 15 residues. The ends were cut back, 5 bases at V and 0 bases at J, with 12 bases in the middle. CDR3 nucleotide sequence: TGTGCCAGCAGCGCCCGGAGGCTCAGCACAGATACGCAGTATTTT. It is translated as CASSARRLSTDTQYF.

The chain uses TRBV29-1 and TRBJ1-5; D is ambiguous. CDR1 and CDR2 (germline): SQVTM, ANQGSEA. Trimming removed 7 bases at V and 7 bases at J, with 14 bases between. CDR3 length: 12 amino acids. CDR3 nucleotide sequence: TGCAGCGCAATAACGCGAGGGCAGCCCCAGCATTTT. It specifies CSAITRGQPQHF.

The rearrangement links TRBV4-3 to TRBJ2-3, with 8 nucleotides matching TRBD2. The CDR3 runs 17 residues. V was clipped by 0 bases and J by 4 bases; unmatched bases: 9. Germline lookup yields CDR1 LGHNA and CDR2 YSLEER. The chain's CDR3 is CASSQESSGLGADTQYF. The CDR3 coding sequence is TGCGCCAGCAGCCAAGAGTCTAGCGGGTTGGGGGCAGATACGCAGTATTTT.

This chain uses TRBV28 with TRBJ2-7; possibly TRBD1 for D (6 bases). Trimming cost V 5 bases and J 0 bases, with 8 bases left between them. The CDR3 covers 13 residues. Germline V CDR1 and CDR2: MDHEN, SYDVKM. The CDR3 bases are TGTGCCAGCAGTAGACAGGCCTCCTACGAGCAGTACTTC. Amino acids: CASSRQASYEQYF.

The chain uses TRBV29-1 and TRBJ1-4; 7 bases match TRBD1. Germline values: CDR1 SQVTM, CDR2 ANQGSEA. This CDR3 has 14 residues. Trimming at V came to 7 bases and at J to 3 bases, leaving 8 bases not matched to a gene. CDR3 bases: TGCAGCGCCAGACCCGGGACAGCTAATGAAAAACTGTTTTTT. It codes for CSARPGTANEKLFF.

This clone has only one observation. The chain uses TRBV7-2 and TRBJ1-2; 7 bases are a match to TRBD1. The V segment lost 1 base and the J segment 8 bases; nucleotides outside the gene matches: 4. This CDR3 region has 13 residues. Germline V lookup: CDR1 SGHTA, CDR2 FQGNSA. The CDR3 protein is CASSLGGQEGYTF. The CDR3 coding sequence is TGTGCCAGCAGCTTAGGAGGACAGGAAGGCTACACCTTC.

This rearrangement joins TRBV6-1 to TRBJ1-2; a possible D gene is TRBD1 (6 bases). The V gene lost 4 bases and the J gene lost 2 bases, with 11 bases spanning the gap. The CDR3 totals 14 residues. The germline CDR1 and CDR2 sequences are MNHNS and SASEGT. The CDR3 region has the DNA TGTGCCAGCAGTGTTACCGACAGGAACTATGGCTACACCTTC. Amino acids: CASSVTDRNYGYTF.

V is TRBV5-1 and J is TRBJ2-1, with 8 positions matching TRBD2. The junction had 3 bases not matched to a gene; V was cut back by 4 bases and J by 3 bases. The CDR3 covers 14 residues. The germline V gene has CDR1 SGHRS and CDR2 YFSETQ. CDR3 in DNA: TGCGCCAGCAGCCCCACTAGCGGCTACAATGAGCAGTTCTTC. Amino acid sequence: CASSPTSGYNEQFF.

The chain employs TRBV7-9 and TRBJ2-7, with a weak D call TRBD2 (6 bases). The V gene lost 5 bases and the J gene lost 3 bases, with 14 bases spanning the gap. The germline gives CDR1 SEHNR, CDR2 FQNEAQ (reference sequence). The CDR3 runs to 14 residues. CDR3 protein: CASSRGGQNYEQYF. The CDR3 DNA sequence: TGTGCCAGCAGCAGGGGAGGACAAAACTACGAGCAGTACTTC.